This TCR beta chain was recovered during a study of T cell responses to AZD1222 COVID-19 vaccine. On this clone: Its antigen is as yet unknown.

Profiled with immunoSEQ multiplex PCR; TCRdb holds only in-frame clones, not every one. The sample holds around 200,000 clones; 90% to 95% are singletons and the top ten take 1.6%. Study-level findings and limits: Among spike-specific TCRs, nearly half reportedly target unmutated variant regions.

The V end lost 0 bases, the J end lost 3 bases, and 7 bases lay between the germline ends. Germline V gives CDR1 MNHEY, CDR2 SMNVEV (reference sequence). The CDR3 covers 14 residues. This TCR was recovered from an adult who received the AZD1222 COVID-19 vaccine. The sample in question was peripheral blood, obtained 28 days after the second AZD1222 dose. The gene calls are TRBV27 and TRBJ2-3, with a weak D call TRBD1 (5 bases). CDR3 residues: CASSLSDNTDTQYF. Here the CDR3 DNA reads TGTGCCAGCAGTTTATCGGACAATACAGATACGCAGTATTTT.